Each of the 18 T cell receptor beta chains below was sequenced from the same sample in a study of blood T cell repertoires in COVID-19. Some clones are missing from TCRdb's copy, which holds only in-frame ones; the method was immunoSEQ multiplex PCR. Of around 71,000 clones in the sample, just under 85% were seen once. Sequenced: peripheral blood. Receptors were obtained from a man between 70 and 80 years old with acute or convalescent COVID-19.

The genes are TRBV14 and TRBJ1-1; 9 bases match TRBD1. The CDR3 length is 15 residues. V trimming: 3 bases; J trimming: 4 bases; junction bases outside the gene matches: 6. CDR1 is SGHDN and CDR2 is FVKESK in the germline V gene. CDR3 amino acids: CASSQKTGGGTEAFF. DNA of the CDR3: TGTGCCAGCAGCCAGAAGACAGGGGGGGGCACTGAAGCTTTCTTT. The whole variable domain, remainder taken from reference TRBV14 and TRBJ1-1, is EAGVTQFPSHSVIEKGQTVTLRCDPISGHDNLYWYRRVMGKEIKFLLHFVKESKQDESGMPNNRFLAERTGGTYSTLKVQPAELEDSGVYFCASSQKTGGGTEAFFGQGTRLTVV.

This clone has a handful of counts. The CDR3 coding sequence is TGCGCCAGCAGCTCCGGTTCTATCGGACAGGGGGAGACCCAGTACTTC. Its translation: CASSSGSIGQGETQYF. The rearrangement links TRBV5-1 to TRBJ2-5, with 9 bases identical to TRBD1. V shed 3 bases, J shed 5 bases, and the junction held 11 bases outside the gene matches. The CDR3 has 16 residues. The germline CDR1 and CDR2 sequences are SGHRS and YFSETQ.

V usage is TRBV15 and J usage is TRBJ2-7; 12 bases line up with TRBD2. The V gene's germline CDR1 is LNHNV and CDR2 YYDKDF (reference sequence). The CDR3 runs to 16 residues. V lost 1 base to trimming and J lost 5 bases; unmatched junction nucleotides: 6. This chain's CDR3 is CATSRARLAGVHEQYF. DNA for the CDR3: TGTGCCACCAGCAGAGCTCGACTAGCGGGAGTGCACGAGCAGTACTTC.

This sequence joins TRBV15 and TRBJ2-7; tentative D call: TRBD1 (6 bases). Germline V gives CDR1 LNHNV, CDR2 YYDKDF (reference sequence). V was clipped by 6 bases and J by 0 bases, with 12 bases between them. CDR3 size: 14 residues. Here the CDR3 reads CATSLGTSSYEQYF. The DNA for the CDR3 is TGTGCCACCAGTCTGGGGACAAGCTCCTACGAGCAGTACTTC.

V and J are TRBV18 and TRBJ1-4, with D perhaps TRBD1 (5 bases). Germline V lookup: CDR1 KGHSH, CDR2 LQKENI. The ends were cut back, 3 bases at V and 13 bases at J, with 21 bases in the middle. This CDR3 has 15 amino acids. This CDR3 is CASSPRREGSNALFF. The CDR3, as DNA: TGTGCCAGCTCACCCCGGCGGGAGGGGTCTAATGCACTGTTTTTT.

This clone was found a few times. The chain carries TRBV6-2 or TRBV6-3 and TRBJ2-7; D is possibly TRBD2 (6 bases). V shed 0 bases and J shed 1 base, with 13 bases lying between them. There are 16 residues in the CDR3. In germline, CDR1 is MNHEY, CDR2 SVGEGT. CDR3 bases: TGTGCCAGCAGTTACTCGGGCGGGACTCGATCCTACGAGCAGTACTTC. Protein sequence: CASSYSGGTRSYEQYF.

Here the CDR3 reads CATSRDMETQYF. The DNA for the CDR3 is TGTGCCACCAGCAGAGATATGGAGACCCAGTACTTC. The V call is TRBV15, the J call TRBJ2-5; D is uncertain. V was cut by 0 bases and J by 5 bases, with 4 bases left in between. CDR1 is LNHNV and CDR2 is YYDKDF in the germline V gene (reference sequence). This CDR3 contains 12 residues.

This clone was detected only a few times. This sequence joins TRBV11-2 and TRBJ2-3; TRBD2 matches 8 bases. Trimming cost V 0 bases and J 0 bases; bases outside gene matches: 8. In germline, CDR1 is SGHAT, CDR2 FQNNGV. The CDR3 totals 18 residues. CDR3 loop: CASSLDRGLAGSTDTQYF. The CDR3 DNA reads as TGTGCCAGCAGCTTAGATCGGGGTCTAGCGGGCAGCACAGATACGCAGTATTTT. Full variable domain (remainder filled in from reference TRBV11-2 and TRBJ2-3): EAGVAQSPRYKIIEKRQSVAFWCNPISGHATLYWYQQILGQGPKLLIQFQNNGVVDDSQLPKDRFSAERLKGVDSTLKIQPAKLEDSAVYLCASSLDRGLAGSTDTQYFGPGTRLTVL.

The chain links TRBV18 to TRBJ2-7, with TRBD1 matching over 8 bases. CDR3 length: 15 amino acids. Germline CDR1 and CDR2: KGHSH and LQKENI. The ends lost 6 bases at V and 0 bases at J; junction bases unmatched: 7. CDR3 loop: CASSPRQGHSYEQYF. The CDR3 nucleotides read TGTGCCAGCTCCCCTAGACAGGGGCACTCCTACGAGCAGTACTTC. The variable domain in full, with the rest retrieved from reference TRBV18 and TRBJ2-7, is NAGVMQNPRHLVRRRGQEARLRCSPMKGHSHVYWYRQLPEEGLKFMVYLQKENIIDESGMPKERFSAEFPKEGPSILRIQQVVRGDSAAYFCASSPRQGHSYEQYFGPGTRLTVT.

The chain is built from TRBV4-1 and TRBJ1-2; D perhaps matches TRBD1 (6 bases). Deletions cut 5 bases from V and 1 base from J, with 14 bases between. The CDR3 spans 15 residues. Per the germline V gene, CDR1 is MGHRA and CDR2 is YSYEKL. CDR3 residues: CASSNTGQSNYGYTF. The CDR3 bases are TGCGCCAGCAGCAACACCGGACAGAGTAACTATGGCTACACCTTC.

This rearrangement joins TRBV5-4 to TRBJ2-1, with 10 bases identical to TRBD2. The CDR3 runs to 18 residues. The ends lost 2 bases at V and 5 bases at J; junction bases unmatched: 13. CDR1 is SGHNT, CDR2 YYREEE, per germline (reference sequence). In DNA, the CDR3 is TGTGCCAGCAGCTTCGGGGGTTCGACTAGCGGGTATAACAATGAGCAGTTCTTC. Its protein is CASSFGGSTSGYNNEQFF.

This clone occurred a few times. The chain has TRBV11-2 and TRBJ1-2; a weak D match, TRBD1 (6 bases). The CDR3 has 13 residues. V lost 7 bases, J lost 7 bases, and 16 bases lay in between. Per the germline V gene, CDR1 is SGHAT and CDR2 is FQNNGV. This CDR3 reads CASTPWGGLGYTF. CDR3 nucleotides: TGTGCCAGCACCCCATGGGGGGGGCTTGGCTACACCTTC.

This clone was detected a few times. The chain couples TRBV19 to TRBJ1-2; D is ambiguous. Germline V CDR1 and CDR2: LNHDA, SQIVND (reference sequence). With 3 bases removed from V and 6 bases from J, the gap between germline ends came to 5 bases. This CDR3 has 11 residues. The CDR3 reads CASSIGDGYTF. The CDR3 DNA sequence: TGTGCCAGTAGTATTGGAGATGGCTACACCTTC.

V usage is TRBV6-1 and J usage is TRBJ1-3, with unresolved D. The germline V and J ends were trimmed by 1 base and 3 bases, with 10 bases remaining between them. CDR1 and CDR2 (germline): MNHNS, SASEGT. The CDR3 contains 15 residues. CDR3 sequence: CASSEDPRYGNTIYF. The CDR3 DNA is TGTGCCAGCAGTGAAGACCCCAGGTATGGAAACACCATATATTTT.

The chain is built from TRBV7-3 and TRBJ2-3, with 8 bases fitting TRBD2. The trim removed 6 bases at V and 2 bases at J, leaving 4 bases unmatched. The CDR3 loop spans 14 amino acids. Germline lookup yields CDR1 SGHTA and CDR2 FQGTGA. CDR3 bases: TGTGCCAGCAGTTTACTAGCGGACACAGATACGCAGTATTTT. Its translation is CASSLLADTDTQYF.

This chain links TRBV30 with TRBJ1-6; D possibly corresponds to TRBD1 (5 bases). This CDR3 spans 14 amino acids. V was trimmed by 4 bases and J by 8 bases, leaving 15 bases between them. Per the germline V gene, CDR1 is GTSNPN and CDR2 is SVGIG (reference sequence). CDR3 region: CAWTSPGNYSPLHF. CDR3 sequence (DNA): TGTGCCTGGACATCCCCAGGGAACTATTCACCCCTCCACTTT.

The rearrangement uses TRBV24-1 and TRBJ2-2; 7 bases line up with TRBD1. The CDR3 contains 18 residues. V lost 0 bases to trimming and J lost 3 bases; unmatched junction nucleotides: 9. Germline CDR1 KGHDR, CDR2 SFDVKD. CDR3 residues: CATSDLHRAGGDTGELFF. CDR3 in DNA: TGTGCCACCAGTGATTTGCATCGGGCAGGGGGAGACACCGGGGAGCTGTTTTTT.

CDR3 sequence (DNA): TGCGCCAGCAGCTTGCCCTTCCTCACCGGGGAGCTGTTTTTT. Translating gives CASSLPFLTGELFF. The chain employs TRBV5-1 and TRBJ2-2, with D hard to call. Germline V gene data show CDR1 as SGHRS and CDR2 as YFSETQ. This CDR3 comprises 14 residues. V was clipped by 1 base and J by 4 bases, with 8 bases between them.